Listed below are T cell receptor beta chains from one sample, sequenced in a study of blood T cell repertoires in COVID-19. The repertoire was sequenced with immunoSEQ multiplex PCR; TCRdb's copy has only in-frame clones and lacks some. The sample holds under 150,000 clones, around four fifths seen once. Input material: PBMCs or T cells enriched from blood (not recorded which). These receptors all come from a man aged 25 to 45 who had recovered from COVID-19. Both conserved end residues are part of each CDR3. A D gene is named only where the DNA matches it firmly. A clone size is listed for some rows: how often the clone was seen (once, few, many), or a class if it is expanded.

j_call v_call clone_size d_call cdr3_nt cdr3_aa
TRBJ1-1 TRBV25-1 . . TGTGCCAGCAGTGAATTGGGGACAACGGGGAGGAACACTGAAGCTTTCTTT CASSELGTTGRNTEAFF
TRBJ1-4 TRBV18 . TRBD1 TGTGCCAGCTCACCGACAGGGGGCGACGAAAAACTGTTTTTT CASSPTGGDEKLFF
TRBJ2-1 TRBV19 few . TGTGCCAGTAGTACCCCGGGTAGGGCAGGGTCTGATGAGCAGTTCTTC CASSTPGRAGSDEQFF
TRBJ1-5 TRBV6-6 . TRBD1 TGTGCCAGCAGTTACGCGGACAGGGAGAATCAGCCCCAGCATTTT CASSYADRENQPQHF
TRBJ2-1 TRBV19 . . TGTGCCAGCAGAACAGGGAGCTCCTACAATGAGCAGTTCTTC CASRTGSSYNEQFF
TRBJ2-1 TRBV6-5 . TRBD1 TGTGCCAGCAGGTCTTCCGGGACAGGGTTTTATGAGCAGTTCTTC CASRSSGTGFYEQFF
TRBJ2-3 TRBV28 . TRBD2 TGTGCCAGCAGTTCACTAGCGGGAGTGCCGGCGGATACGCAGTATTTT CASSSLAGVPADTQYF
TRBJ2-7 TRBV27 once TRBD1 TGTGCCAGCAGTAGACAGGGAAAACTACGAGGGCAGTACTTC CASSRQGKLRGQYF
TRBJ1-5 TRBV2 few . TGTGCCAGCACGGGGGGAAGAAGCAATCAGCCCCAGCATTTT CASTGGRSNQPQHF
TRBJ2-5 TRBV5-1 . . TGCGCCAGCAGCCCCCCGGGGAGAGATGAGACCCAGTACTTC CASSPPGRDETQYF
TRBJ2-1 TRBV10-3 . . TGTGCCATCAGTTACAGTTCGAAAACCAATGAGCAGTTCTTC CAISYSSKTNEQFF
TRBJ2-1 TRBV21-1 . . TGTGCCAGCAGCCTAAGGACTAGCGGGAGTAGAGGTGAGCAGTTCTTC CASSLRTSGSRGEQFF
TRBJ1-3 TRBV9 few . TGTGCCAGCAGCCAGAGGTCTGTAGGCGGTGGAAACACCATATATTTT CASSQRSVGGGNTIYF
TRBJ1-6 TRBV6-5 . . TGTGCCAGCAGTTACGACTTGAGCTATTCACCCCTCCACTTT CASSYDLSYSPLHF